Below, 17 T cell receptor beta chains from the same sample are listed, as sequenced in a study of OX40 agonist ivuxolimab in advanced cancers. The method was immunoSEQ multiplex PCR; TCRdb's version includes in-frame clones alone and lacks a portion of them. The sample has roughly 80,000 clones, about nine tenths seen once. Specimen: CD4+ or CD8+ T cells sorted from blood, collected in a trial of the OX40 agonist ivuxolimab. These receptors originate from an adult with an advanced solid tumor such as melanoma, head and neck, liver or kidney cancer.

The chain couples TRBV6-1 to TRBJ2-1, with 10 bases matching TRBD2. Germline loops: CDR1 MNHNS, CDR2 SASEGT. CDR3 length: 14 amino acids. With V trimmed by 7 bases and J by 4 bases, 4 bases remained unmatched. The CDR3 DNA reads as TGTGCCAGCATCTTAGCGGGGGGATACAATGAGCAGTTCTTC. It is translated as CASILAGGYNEQFF.

This chain links TRBV15 with TRBJ2-3; no definite D call. Germline V lookup: CDR1 LNHNV, CDR2 YYDKDF (reference sequence). Between the trimmed V and J ends, which lost 5 bases and 6 bases, there was a span of 12 bases. The CDR3 has 13 amino acids. In DNA, the CDR3 is TGTGCCACCAGCGCCCGTCAGGCGGATACGCAGTATTTT. Its translation is CATSARQADTQYF.

The rearrangement links TRBV11-2 to TRBJ2-5; D is undetermined. In germline, CDR1 is SGHAT, CDR2 FQNNGV. The CDR3 extends over 15 amino acids. The V gene lost 1 base and the J gene lost 2 bases, with 11 bases spanning the gap. The CDR3 sequence is CASSLVKVLQETQYF. DNA of the CDR3: TGTGCCAGCAGCTTAGTCAAGGTTCTGCAAGAGACCCAGTACTTC.

V gene TRBV7-2 combines with J gene TRBJ2-1, with TRBD2 identical over 11 bases. Germline trimming cut 3 bases from V and 2 bases from J; bases unmatched to any gene: 3. The CDR3 spans 16 residues. The V gene's germline CDR1 is SGHTA and CDR2 FQGNSA. The CDR3: CASSFDSGRAYNEQFF. The CDR3 region has the DNA TGTGCCAGCAGCTTTGATAGCGGGAGGGCCTACAATGAGCAGTTCTTC.

This sequence joins TRBV5-1 and TRBJ1-1; 11 bases fit TRBD1. This CDR3 is 15 amino acids long. The germline CDR1 and CDR2 sequences are SGHRS and YFSETQ. Trimming at V came to 4 bases and at J to 2 bases, leaving 4 bases not matched to a gene. This CDR3 reads CASSPRTGGNTEAFF. In DNA form, the CDR3 reads TGCGCCAGCAGCCCCAGGACAGGGGGCAACACTGAAGCTTTCTTT.

CDR3: CASSLREKLFF. CDR3 DNA sequence: TGTGCCAGCAGTCTTCGGGAAAAACTGTTTTTT. The chain has TRBV2 and TRBJ1-4; D is unclear. The CDR3 spans 11 residues. Germline assignment: CDR1 SNHLY and CDR2 FYNNEI. V was shortened by 5 bases and J by 8 bases, with 6 bases between the two germline ends.

This clone was counted a few times. This rearrangement joins TRBV28 to TRBJ2-3, with a weak D call TRBD2 (5 bases). Per the germline V gene, CDR1 is MDHEN and CDR2 is SYDVKM. The CDR3 has 14 residues. V gave up 1 base and J gave up 6 bases, with 11 bases separating them. The CDR3 coding sequence is TGTGCCAGCAGTTTATCTAGCCCCAGGGATACGCAGTATTTT. This encodes CASSLSSPRDTQYF.

The V and J genes are TRBV7-9 and TRBJ1-1, with 11 bases fitting TRBD1. This CDR3 comprises 14 residues. With V trimmed by 7 bases and J by 4 bases, 5 bases remained unmatched. Germline CDR1 reads SEHNR; CDR2 reads FQNEAQ (reference sequence). CDR3 sequence: CASNLGTGGTEAFF. CDR3 sequence (DNA): TGTGCCAGCAACTTGGGGACAGGGGGCACTGAAGCTTTCTTT.

The V and J genes are TRBV6-4 and TRBJ1-3; TRBD1 matches at 9 bases. The CDR3 is 14 amino acids. The junction had 6 bases not matched to a gene; V was cut back by 6 bases and J by 6 bases. Germline V gene data show CDR1 as MRHNA and CDR2 as SNTAGT. CDR3 in amino acids: CASRGQGGTNTIYF. Here the CDR3 DNA reads TGTGCCAGCAGGGGACAGGGAGGCACAAACACCATATATTTT.

The chain carries TRBV7-6 and TRBJ1-4; D gene ambiguous. Germline V gene data show CDR1 as SGHVS and CDR2 as FNYEAQ. The V and J ends lost 5 bases and 7 bases respectively, with 14 bases between them. The CDR3 has 14 amino acids. CDR3 sequence reads: CASSARQAREKLFF. CDR3 bases: TGTGCCAGCAGCGCCAGGCAGGCGCGTGAAAAACTGTTTTTT.

This rearrangement joins TRBV19 to TRBJ2-5, with 7 bases lining up with TRBD1. CDR3 length: 14 amino acids. The germline gives CDR1 LNHDA, CDR2 SQIVND (reference sequence). V shed 3 bases, J shed 4 bases, and the junction held 5 bases outside the gene matches. This CDR3 reads CASSIRQGPETQYF. The CDR3 DNA is TGTGCCAGTAGTATTCGACAGGGCCCAGAGACCCAGTACTTC.

The chain has TRBV5-1 and TRBJ2-3; unclear D gene. V dropped 0 bases and J dropped 7 bases, with 6 bases sitting between them. This CDR3 is built from 12 residues. From germline, CDR1 is SGHRS and CDR2 YFSETQ. The CDR3 here is CASSLGLNTQYF. CDR3 DNA sequence: TGCGCCAGCAGCTTGGGACTCAATACGCAGTATTTT.

Written as DNA, the CDR3 is TGTGCCAGCAGCCCACGACTAGCTAGCGAGCAGTACTTC. Translating it yields CASSPRLASEQYF. The chain is built from TRBV6-5 and TRBJ2-7; 7 bases align to TRBD2. This CDR3 has 13 amino acids. The V gene's germline CDR1 is MNHEY and CDR2 SVGAGI. Losses at the gene ends were 6 bases for V and 6 bases for J; bases not matched to a gene: 8.

The chain recombines TRBV6-5 with TRBJ2-1, with D possibly TRBD2 on 5 matching bases. Per germline, CDR1 MNHEY and CDR2 SVGAGI. The CDR3 loop spans 14 amino acids. With 5 bases removed from V and 2 bases from J, the gap between germline ends came to 10 bases. The CDR3 DNA is TGTGCCAGCAGTACTAGTTTGGCCTACAATGAGCAGTTCTTC. Protein: CASSTSLAYNEQFF.

The CDR3 DNA is TGTGCCAGCAGCTTGTTTCTAGCGGGGGATGCGTTGTTCTTC. This gives the protein CASSLFLAGDALFF. The chain links TRBV5-5 to TRBJ2-1, with TRBD2 matching over 10 bases. Trimming at V came to 1 base and at J to 15 bases, leaving 10 bases not matched to a gene. This CDR3 contains 14 residues. Germline CDR1 is SGHKS and CDR2 is YYEKEE (reference sequence).

The rearrangement joins TRBV7-2 to TRBJ1-1, with no clear D. CDR1 and CDR2 (germline): SGHTA, FQGNSA. The CDR3 spans 15 residues. Trimming left V 3 bases short and J 5 bases short, with 16 bases between. CDR3 coding DNA: TGTGCCAGCAGCTTCGCCGCCGGATCTAGGACTGAAGCTTTCTTT. It encodes CASSFAAGSRTEAFF.

In this sample, this clone turned up once. This chain joins TRBV19 and TRBJ2-7; 7 bases are shared with TRBD2. V trimming: 5 bases; J trimming: 7 bases; junction bases outside the gene matches: 8. Germline V gene lookup returns CDR1 LNHDA and CDR2 SQIVND (reference sequence). CDR3 length: 13 residues. The CDR3 DNA reads TGTGCCAGTAGTGCCCGAGCGGGAAGGGAGCAGTACTTC. It translates to CASSARAGREQYF.